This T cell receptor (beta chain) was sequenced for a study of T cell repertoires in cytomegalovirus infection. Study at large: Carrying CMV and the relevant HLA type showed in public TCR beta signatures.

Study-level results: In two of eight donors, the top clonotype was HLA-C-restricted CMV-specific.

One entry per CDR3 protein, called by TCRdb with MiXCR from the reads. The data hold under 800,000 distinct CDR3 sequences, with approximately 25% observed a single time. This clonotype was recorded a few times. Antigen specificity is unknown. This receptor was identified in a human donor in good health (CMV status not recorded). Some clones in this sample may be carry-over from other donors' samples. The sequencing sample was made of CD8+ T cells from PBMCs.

CDR3 sequence: CASSLALQEGYGYTF. CDR3 DNA: TGTGCCAGCAGCTTAGCATTACAGGAGGGCTATGGCTACACCTTC. The chain uses TRBV7-6 and TRBJ1-2; D perhaps matches TRBD1 (5 bases). This CDR3 has 15 residues. Germline V gene data show CDR1 as SGHVS and CDR2 as FNYEAQ. V shed 0 bases and J shed 4 bases, with 12 bases lying between them.